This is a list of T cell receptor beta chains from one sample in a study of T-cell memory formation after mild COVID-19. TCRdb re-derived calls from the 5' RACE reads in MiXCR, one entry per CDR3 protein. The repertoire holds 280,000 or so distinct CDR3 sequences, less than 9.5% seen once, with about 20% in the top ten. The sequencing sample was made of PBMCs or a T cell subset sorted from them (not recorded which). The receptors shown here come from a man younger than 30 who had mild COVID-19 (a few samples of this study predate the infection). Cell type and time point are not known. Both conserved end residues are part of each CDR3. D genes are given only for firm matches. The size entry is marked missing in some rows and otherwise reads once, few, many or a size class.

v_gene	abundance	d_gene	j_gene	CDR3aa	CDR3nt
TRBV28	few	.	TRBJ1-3	CASTPGGVGNTIYF	TGTGCCAGCACCCCCGGGGGGGTTGGAAACACCATATATTTT
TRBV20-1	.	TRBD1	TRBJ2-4	CSAQAPQGAGAKNIQYF	TGCAGTGCCCAAGCTCCCCAGGGGGCTGGCGCCAAAAACATTCAGTACTTC
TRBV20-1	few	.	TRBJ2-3	CSARSSRGGTDTQYF	TGCAGTGCTAGGTCGAGTCGAGGAGGCACAGATACGCAGTATTTT
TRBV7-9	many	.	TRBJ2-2	CASSLGFRANTGELFF	TGTGCCAGCAGCTTAGGGTTCAGAGCGAACACCGGGGAGCTGTTTTTT
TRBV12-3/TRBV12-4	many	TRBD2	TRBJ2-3	CASSLGGSGGADTQYF	TGTGCCAGCAGTTTAGGAGGTAGCGGGGGGGCAGATACGCAGTATTTT